The 14 T cell receptor beta chains listed next were all sequenced from one sample in a study of a mutant IDH1 vaccine in newly diagnosed glioma (TCRdb year 2021). According to the study, the label for this sample's time point signals: baseline, week 1 (first vaccination visit). The sample's treatment or condition label, decoded: pre-vaccination baseline after standard-of-care therapy. Receptor amplification or capture employed the immunoSEQ multiplex PCR assay. Imported from immuneACCESS, the table was reduced by TCRdb to in-frame sequences with V and J called. These copies leave out some clones; in studies compared against another copy, an unresolved V gene accounts for under half, and the cause of the remainder is not known. The sample table contains about 92,000 clones; only one count was recorded for roughly 80% of them. The ten top clones hold 7% to 9% of the sample. The sequencing here drew on PBMCs, taken from a glioma patient treated with radiotherapy, temozolomide or both. The receptor set was obtained from a woman aged 45-59 years with glioma.

V usage is TRBV2 and J usage is TRBJ2-7; TRBD1 agrees at 12 bases. CDR1 and CDR2 (germline): SNHLY, FYNNEI. Losses at the gene ends were 6 bases for V and 7 bases for J; bases not matched to a gene: 10. The CDR3 extends over 15 amino acids. Written as DNA, the CDR3 is TGTGCCAGCAGAGATAACCGGGACAGGGGGCAGGAGCAGTACTTC. Its translation: CASRDNRDRGQEQYF. The whole variable domain, remainder taken from reference TRBV2 and TRBJ2-7, is EPEVTQTPSHQVTQMGQEVILRCVPISNHLYFYWYRQILGQKVEFLVSFYNNEISEKSEIFDDQFSVERPDGSNFTLKIRSTKLEDSAMYFCASRDNRDRGQEQYFGPGTRLTVT.

The rearrangement joins TRBV10-2 to TRBJ2-3; 8 bases align to TRBD1. Germline CDR1 and CDR2: WSHSY and SAAADI. The V segment lost 3 bases and the J segment 1 base; nucleotides outside the gene matches: 6. This CDR3 is 16 amino acids long. The CDR3 DNA reads as TGCGCCAGCAGTGAATCCGGACAGGGCGGCACAGATACGCAGTATTTT. Translated: CASSESGQGGTDTQYF.

This clone occurred once. V is TRBV7-2 and J is TRBJ2-3; D not resolved. Germline V gives CDR1 SGHTA, CDR2 FQGNSA. Trimming pared 4 bases from V and 4 bases from J, leaving 9 bases between. The CDR3 runs 13 residues. The CDR3 sequence is CASSSRPADTQYF. For the CDR3, the DNA is TGTGCCAGCAGCTCCCGGCCCGCAGATACGCAGTATTTT.

The chain employs TRBV29-1 and TRBJ2-5, with 14 nucleotides matching TRBD2. V was clipped by 7 bases and J by 6 bases; unmatched bases: 1. The CDR3 spans 12 residues. CDR1 and CDR2 (germline): SQVTM, ANQGSEA. The CDR3 is CSGLAGGQTQYF. DNA for the CDR3: TGCAGCGGACTAGCGGGGGGGCAGACCCAGTACTTC.

J is TRBJ1-4 and V is TRBV10-3; maybe TRBD1 (5 bases). The CDR3 contains 13 residues. Trimming removed 3 bases from V and 7 bases from J, with 9 bases in between. Germline-derived CDR1 and CDR2 are ENHRY and SYGVKD. CDR3 bases: TGTGCCATCAGTGACCAGGGTTCTGAAAAACTGTTTTTT. Protein product: CAISDQGSEKLFF.

This clone was seen a single time. The chain recombines TRBV18 with TRBJ2-2; TRBD1 agrees at 7 bases. CDR1 and CDR2 (germline): KGHSH, LQKENI. This CDR3 comprises 17 residues. J gave up 1 base and V 3 bases, and 8 bases lay outside the gene matches. Written as DNA, the CDR3 is TGTGCCAGCTCACCCGCCCTCAGGACAGGGAACACCGGGGAGCTGTTTTTT. It translates to CASSPALRTGNTGELFF.

The chain couples TRBV25-1 to TRBJ1-3; D is uncertain. Per germline, CDR1 MGHDK and CDR2 SYGVNS. V lost 2 bases, J lost 0 bases, and 5 bases lay in between. The CDR3 consists of 14 residues. The CDR3 protein is CASSEHSSGNTIYF. CDR3 bases: TGTGCCAGCAGTGAACACAGCTCTGGAAACACCATATATTTT.

The V and J genes are TRBV11-2 and TRBJ2-1, with D hard to call. The V gene lost 5 bases and the J gene lost 1 base, with 12 bases spanning the gap. CDR3 length: 15 amino acids. Germline V CDR1 and CDR2: SGHAT, FQNNGV. CDR3: CASSPTAPSYNEQFF. The CDR3 bases are TGTGCCAGCAGCCCGACGGCCCCGTCCTACAATGAGCAGTTCTTC.

The chain has TRBV5-6 and TRBJ1-2, with 10 bases lining up with TRBD1. J lost 8 bases, V lost 2 bases, and 9 bases had no gene match. This CDR3 has 15 amino acids. Germline lookup yields CDR1 SGHDT and CDR2 YYEEEE. CDR3 nucleotides: TGTGCCAGCAGCTTATTTAGGGGGACAGGGGACGGCTACACCTTC. Translating gives CASSLFRGTGDGYTF. The full variable domain, rest sourced from reference TRBV5-6 and TRBJ1-2, is DAGVTQSPTHLIKTRGQQVTLRCSPKSGHDTVSWYQQALGQGPQFIFQYYEEEERQRGNFPDRFSGHQFPNYSSELNVNALLLGDSALYLCASSLFRGTGDGYTFGSGTRLTVV.

The chain joins TRBV6-5 to TRBJ1-5; D is undetermined. Germline CDR1 MNHEY, CDR2 SVGAGI. Trimming cost V 0 bases and J 6 bases, with 9 bases left between them. CDR3 length: 14 residues. The CDR3 is CASSYSTHSQPQHF. DNA for the CDR3: TGTGCCAGCAGTTACTCGACCCACAGTCAGCCCCAGCATTTT.

This chain joins TRBV27 and TRBJ1-6; TRBD1 is a possible D gene (6 bases). The germline V and J ends were trimmed by 2 bases and 5 bases, with 10 bases remaining between them. The CDR3 runs to 15 residues. Germline values: CDR1 MNHEY, CDR2 SMNVEV (reference sequence). The CDR3, as DNA: TGTGCCAGCAGTTTAGGGACAAGCAATAATTCACCCCTCCACTTT. It codes for CASSLGTSNNSPLHF.

The rearrangement joins TRBV4-3 to TRBJ1-1; maybe TRBD1 (5 bases). The germline V and J ends were trimmed by 1 base and 7 bases, with 13 bases remaining between them. This CDR3 region has 14 residues. Looked up from germline, CDR1 is LGHNA and CDR2 is YSLEER. CDR3 nucleotides: TGCGCCAGCAGCCAAGGGGGCGAATTGAATGAAGCTTTCTTT. Protein product: CASSQGGELNEAFF.

The chain is built from TRBV18 and TRBJ2-2; D is uncertain. V was pared by 6 bases and J by 3 bases, with 14 bases between. Germline V gives CDR1 KGHSH, CDR2 LQKENI. This CDR3 has 15 amino acids. CDR3: CASSYSTVDTGELFF. CDR3 DNA: TGTGCCAGCTCTTACTCGACCGTGGACACCGGGGAGCTGTTTTTT. Using reference TRBV18 and TRBJ2-2 for the parts outside the CDR3, the full variable domain is NAGVMQNPRHLVRRRGQEARLRCSPMKGHSHVYWYRQLPEEGLKFMVYLQKENIIDESGMPKERFSAEFPKEGPSILRIQQVVRGDSAAYFCASSYSTVDTGELFFGEGSRLTVL.

This clone was seen just once. V is TRBV15 and J is TRBJ2-4; the D gene is possibly TRBD1 (6 bases). Germline CDR1 and CDR2: LNHNV and YYDKDF (reference sequence). Trimming stripped 0 bases from V and 1 base from J, with 13 bases between. CDR3 length: 17 residues. CDR3 sequence reads: CATSREEQGAAKNIQYF. DNA of the CDR3: TGTGCCACCAGCAGAGAGGAACAGGGCGCGGCCAAAAACATTCAGTACTTC.